This T cell receptor (beta chain) was retrieved from a study of T cells in Graves' hyperthyroidism and ophthalmopathy. General observations from the study: Progression to ophthalmopathy was predicted a median of about six months early. A model of 13 V-J features distinguished ophthalmopathy from stable hyperthyroidism.

Worth noting for this clonotype: Its antigen is still unknown.

Regions amplified from RNA transcripts were the TCR beta CDR3 regions. With the HTBI primer set, the TCR CDR3 went through a first round of RT-PCR. MiXCR was run by TCRdb on the multiplex PCR reads, yielding one entry per CDR3 protein. The sample holds over 500,000 distinct CDR3 sequences; about 46% are singletons and the top ten take roughly 45%. V dropped 8 bases and J dropped 7 bases, with 8 bases sitting between them. The CDR3 consists of 11 residues. Germline CDR1 SEHNR, CDR2 FQNEAQ (reference sequence). The study excluded patients with uncontrolled infection, other autoimmune disease, pregnancy or lactation.

Sample: peripheral blood or thyroid tissue (not recorded which). The chain uses TRBV7-9 and TRBJ2-2, with D perhaps TRBD2 (6 bases). This clonotype was obtained from an adult woman with Graves' disease, either hyperthyroidism or ophthalmopathy (not recorded which). The CDR3 nucleotides read TGTGCCAGCTCGGGAGTCGGGGAGCTGTTTTTT. Translating it yields CASSGVGELFF.